The clone carrying this T cell receptor (beta chain) came up a few times. Its antigen is unidentified. This record belongs to a study of post-analysis software for immune sequencing data. Findings and caveats of the study: Roughly five TRBV segments appeared more often in patients than in controls, and TRBV5-6, TRBV5-1 and TRBV20-1 were among these.

The germline V and J ends were trimmed by 6 bases and 8 bases, with 20 bases remaining between them. This CDR3 contains 15 residues. The germline V gene has CDR1 MNHNS and CDR2 SASEGT. cDNA libraries for TCR beta contained unique molecular identifiers. Input of about 0.9 to 10 million T cells yielded 400,000 to 550,000 cDNA molecules. Via MiXCR, TCRdb re-called the PCR reads, giving one row per CDR3 protein. The sample carries hundreds of thousands of distinct CDR3 sequences, 25% to 30% recorded once. V usage is TRBV6-1 and J usage is TRBJ2-4, with D possibly called TRBD1 or TRBD2 (5 bases each). Sequenced material: blood. This clonotype was obtained from a girl between 5 and 17 years old with multiple sclerosis. CDR3 bases: TGTGCCAGCAGCGTGGGACGCCGTCCTGAAGACATTCAGTACTTC. Translation gives CASSVGRRPEDIQYF.